This note documents a single T cell receptor beta chain sequence. At one end the junction does not follow the germline gene, possibly because of a read error. No cell sorting was done before RNA was extracted from the tissue. TCRbeta libraries were built with three rounds of nested PCR, modified from ARM-PCR. A single record per CDR3 protein comes from TCRdb applying MiXCR to the multiplex PCR reads. The top ten clones hold 8% to 10% of a sample with about 79,000 distinct CDR3 sequences, 55% to 75% of them seen once. These data are taken from a study of tumor and adjacent non-tumor tissue in lung cancer. There are 16 residues in the CDR3. Per the germline V gene, CDR1 is MGHRA and CDR2 is YSYEKL.

Sequencing was performed on lung tumor tissue. The J gene is TRBJ1-6, the V gene TRBV4-1; 9 bases are a match to TRBD1. The source of this sequence is a woman in her thirties or forties with non-small cell lung cancer. CDR3 residues: CASNQAWDRVTSPLHF. The CDR3 region has the DNA TGTGCCAGTAACCAGGCTTGGGACAGGGTGACTTCACCCCTCCACTTT.